This TCR beta chain is from a study of cytotoxic CD8 clonotypes in ibrutinib-treated CLL. Study-level background: Partial responders around 24, complete 2; approximately twelve progressed and some 15 stayed in remission by median around 62 months.

The CDR3 length is 13 residues. The germline CDR1 and CDR2 sequences are SGHRS and YFSETQ. V shed 0 bases and J shed 1 base, with 4 bases lying between them. This clone was counted only a few times. Its antigen is not known. Investigators sought sequencing depths of between 1 in 200,000 and 1 in 1 million T cells. Sequenced by immunoSEQ multiplex PCR; TCRdb stores in-frame clones only, minus some. This sample has approximately 47,000 clones, with about three fifths found just once. Study-wide findings and caveats: The study found clonality rose at ibrutinib response, then fell toward baseline at progression. Baseline values of clonality outstripped age-matched healthy donors and followed circulating CD8+ T-cell counts.

This specimen consisted of PBMCs, obtained after 24 months of ibrutinib treatment. The V gene is TRBV5-1, the J gene TRBJ1-1; D gene unclear. This receptor was identified in a human donor with chronic lymphocytic leukemia. CDR3 amino acids: CASSLVSNTEAFF. The CDR3 DNA is TGCGCCAGCAGCTTGGTGTCGAACACTGAAGCTTTCTTT.